The TCR beta chain described here comes from a study of blood T cell repertoires in COVID-19. In the study overall: There were acute and convalescent COVID-19 samples, and they came from the United States, Italy and Spain.

Germline V gives CDR1 SGHRS, CDR2 YFSETQ. Between the trimmed V and J ends, which lost 6 bases and 2 bases, there was a span of 16 bases. The length of the CDR3 is 15 residues. In the study's own analysis: Amplifying reference gene primers gave estimates of nucleated cell counts. TCRdb's copy holds only in-frame clones and misses some; the assay was immunoSEQ multiplex PCR. V, J and clone size reflect that table, while D and trimming were determined from the DNA. The sample lists over 200,000 clones; about 85% were seen once. The source of this sequence is a woman aged 18-29 years who had recovered from COVID-19. The rearrangement links TRBV5-1 to TRBJ2-3; possibly TRBD2 for D (6 bases). Sequencing was carried out using peripheral blood. The CDR3 DNA is TGCGCCAGCACAGCTTGGGGGGAACCCACAGATACGCAGTATTTT. As protein: CASTAWGEPTDTQYF.